This section outlines one TCR beta chain sequence together with its context. Original analysis: Amplification from reference gene primers served as the basis for estimated nucleated cell counts. Sequencing used immunoSEQ multiplex PCR; TCRdb keeps in-frame clones, though not all of them. That table gives V, J and clone size, and the DNA gave D and trimming. In the table there are some 220,000 clones, roughly 85% of which are singletons. The data originate from a study of blood T cell repertoires in COVID-19. Study at large: The United States, Italy and Spain provided the acute and convalescent COVID-19 samples. From T cells, B-cell-depleted T cells, or PBMCs came the material, which was cDNA or gDNA.

The CDR3 runs 12 residues. Trimming took 5 bases from V and 11 from J, leaving 13 bases between them. CDR1 and CDR2 (germline): SEHNR, FQNEAQ (reference sequence). The rearrangement joins TRBV7-9 to TRBJ1-5; a possible D gene is TRBD1 (5 bases). The sequenced material came from PBMCs or T cells enriched from blood (not recorded which). The receptor's source is a middle-aged woman with acute COVID-19. Here the CDR3 reads CASSHGGGAQHF. CDR3 nucleotides: TGTGCCAGCAGCCACGGCGGGGGGGCCCAGCATTTT.